One and the same sample provided the 8 T cell receptor beta chains below, sequenced in a study of cytomegalovirus exposure and HLA in healthy donors. The PCR employed 60 Vbeta primers together with 13 Jbeta primers. Sequenced by immunoSEQ multiplex PCR; TCRdb stores in-frame clones only, minus some. Reported are tens of thousands of clones; the ten largest clones contain 6.2%. The sequencing input was PBMCs. The receptor source for this set is a young man in good health and CMV-seronegative.

The CDR3 nucleotides are TGTGCCAGCAGCGGGAGAACGTACTATGGCTACACCTTC. Amino acids: CASSGRTYYGYTF. This rearrangement joins TRBV7-9 to TRBJ1-2; D is uncertain. V was pared by 5 bases and J by 3 bases, with 10 bases between. CDR3 size: 13 residues. Germline V gives CDR1 SEHNR, CDR2 FQNEAQ (reference sequence).

The V gene is TRBV15, the J gene TRBJ1-4; a weak D match, TRBD1 (6 bases). The ends were cut back, 5 bases at V and 3 bases at J, with 13 bases in the middle. The germline gives CDR1 LNHNV, CDR2 YYDKDF (reference sequence). The length of the CDR3 is 15 residues. Written as DNA, the CDR3 is TGTGCCACCAGCCCCGGACAGCTCGCTAATGAAAAACTGTTTTTT. Its translation: CATSPGQLANEKLFF.

This sequence joins TRBV19 and TRBJ1-1; D is unresolved. V lost 1 base and J 1 base, leaving 7 bases between the germline ends. Germline CDR1 is LNHDA and CDR2 is SQIVND (reference sequence). The CDR3 runs to 14 residues. The CDR3, as DNA: TGTGCCAGTAGTATAGGACCAGGGAACACTGAAGCTTTCTTT. Its translation: CASSIGPGNTEAFF. The variable domain in full, completed from reference TRBV19 and TRBJ1-1, reads DGGITQSPKYLFRKEGQNVTLSCEQNLNHDAMYWYRQDPGQGLRLIYYSQIVNDFQKGDIAEGYSVSREKKESFPLTVTSAQKNPTAFYLCASSIGPGNTEAFFGQGTRLTVV.

The genes are TRBV7-2 and TRBJ1-1, with 10 bases identical to TRBD1. J was trimmed by 10 bases and V by 1 base; bases with no gene match: 0. This CDR3 comprises 12 residues. The V gene's germline CDR1 is SGHTA and CDR2 FQGNSA. CDR3 sequence reads: CASSLGTGGAFF. The CDR3 DNA sequence: TGTGCCAGCAGCTTAGGGACAGGGGGAGCTTTCTTT.

This chain joins TRBV10-1 and TRBJ2-7, with 16 bases identical to TRBD2. V lost 6 bases, J lost 4 bases, and 3 bases stayed unmatched. The germline V gene has CDR1 WNHNN and CDR2 SYGVQD (reference sequence). This CDR3 spans 15 amino acids. The CDR3 nucleotides read TGCGCCAGCAGGGGACTAGCGGGAGGGCCTTACGAGCAGTACTTC. Protein product: CASRGLAGGPYEQYF.

The rearrangement joins TRBV19 to TRBJ1-2; 8 bases are shared with TRBD1. The CDR3 extends over 12 amino acids. CDR1 LNHDA and CDR2 SQIVND come from the germline V gene (reference sequence). V lost 7 bases, J lost 8 bases, and 6 bases stayed unmatched. The CDR3 DNA follows: TGTGCCAGTAACGACAGGGGTAGAGGCTACACCTTC. Protein: CASNDRGRGYTF.

The J gene is TRBJ2-1, the V gene TRBV18, with D possibly TRBD2 on 5 matching bases. The CDR3 is 16 residues long. Trimming removed 3 bases from V and 3 bases from J, with 15 bases in between. Germline V CDR1 and CDR2: KGHSH, LQKENI. CDR3 loop: CASSPTTRGIYNEQFF. In DNA form, the CDR3 reads TGTGCCAGCTCACCCACCACTAGAGGTATCTACAATGAGCAGTTCTTC.

The chain couples TRBV30 to TRBJ2-1; 15 positions agree with TRBD2. The CDR3 totals 15 residues. V was clipped by 1 base and J by 7 bases; unmatched bases: 2. Germline CDR1 GTSNPN, CDR2 SVGIG (reference sequence). The CDR3 DNA follows: TGTGCCTGGAGTGGAGGGACTAGCGGGAGGAATGAGCAGTTCTTC. This codes for CAWSGGTSGRNEQFF.